The 14 T cell receptor beta chains below were found in one sample sequenced in a study of T-cell memory formation after mild COVID-19. TCRdb passed the 5' RACE reads through MiXCR, listing each CDR3 protein once. The sample consists of 550,000 to 600,000 distinct CDR3 sequences, around 16% of them appearing once. Input material: PBMCs or a T cell subset sorted from them (not recorded which). The receptors stem from an adult woman who had mild COVID-19 (a few samples of this study predate the infection). Cell type and time point are not known.

The genes are TRBV6-5 and TRBJ2-5; D gene uncertain. The CDR3 is made up of 13 amino acids. Trimming took 2 bases from V and 1 from J, leaving 5 bases between them. Germline CDR1 reads MNHEY; CDR2 reads SVGAGI. DNA for the CDR3: TGTGCCAGCAGTTACACGATCCAAGAGACCCAGTACTTC. It translates to CASSYTIQETQYF.

CDR3 nucleotide sequence: TGTGCCAGCAGCCCCCGGGACAGGGGTAAGAACACTGAAGCTTTCTTT. It is translated as CASSPRDRGKNTEAFF. This chain connects TRBV6-5 to TRBJ1-1, with 10 bases matching TRBD1. Germline lookup yields CDR1 MNHEY and CDR2 SVGAGI. V gave up 6 bases and J gave up 1 base; unmatched junction bases: 8. This CDR3 region has 16 residues.

This chain uses TRBV20-1 with TRBJ1-5; TRBD1 is a possible D gene (5 bases). The CDR3 runs 13 residues. Germline lookup yields CDR1 DFQATT and CDR2 SNEGSKA (reference sequence). V gave up 1 base and J gave up 5 bases, with 9 bases separating them. DNA of the CDR3: TGCAGTGCTAGAGGCGGAGGGGATCAGCCCCAGCATTTT. Amino acids: CSARGGGDQPQHF.

V gene TRBV13 combines with J gene TRBJ2-5; 7 bases line up with TRBD2. The CDR3 runs 15 residues. The germline V gene has CDR1 PRHDT and CDR2 FYEKMQ (reference sequence). The V gene end was trimmed by 3 bases and the J gene end by 5 bases; junction bases not matched to a gene: 9. This CDR3 is CASSFPRGVEETQYF. As DNA, the CDR3 is TGTGCCAGCAGCTTTCCACGGGGGGTTGAGGAGACCCAGTACTTC.

The J gene is TRBJ2-5, the V gene TRBV5-1; maybe TRBD2 (6 bases). The V gene lost 4 bases and the J gene lost 4 bases, with 14 bases spanning the gap. This CDR3 is 14 amino acids long. Germline values: CDR1 SGHRS, CDR2 YFSETQ. The CDR3 spells CASSAGRGRETQYF. DNA for the CDR3: TGCGCCAGCAGCGCGGGACGGGGAAGAGAGACCCAGTACTTC. Together with reference TRBV5-1 and TRBJ2-5, the CDR3 gives the full variable domain: KAGVTQTPRYLIKTRGQQVTLSCSPISGHRSVSWYQQTPGQGLQFLFEYFSETQRNKGNFPGRFSGRQFSNSRSEMNVSTLELGDSALYLCASSAGRGRETQYFGPGTRLLVL.

This sequence joins TRBV6-5 and TRBJ1-2, with TRBD1 identical over 8 bases. J gave up 0 bases and V 10 bases, and 7 bases lay outside the gene matches. The CDR3 consists of 14 residues. In germline, CDR1 is MNHEY, CDR2 SVGAGI. CDR3 nucleotides: TGTGCCACCCATGACAGGGGTTCTAACTATGGCTACACCTTC. Translated, it gives CATHDRGSNYGYTF.

The V gene is TRBV12-3 or TRBV12-4, the J gene TRBJ2-5, with D perhaps TRBD2 (7 bases). The CDR3 loop spans 16 amino acids. V shed 2 bases and J shed 4 bases, with 17 bases lying between them. The CDR3 region is CASSLRGGGAVETQYF. CDR3 nucleotide sequence: TGTGCCAGCAGTTTAAGAGGGGGGGGCGCGGTAGAGACCCAGTACTTC.

This clonotype was counted only a few times. V usage is TRBV24-1 and J usage is TRBJ2-1, with D unclear. V lost 6 bases and J 8 bases, leaving 13 bases between the germline ends. The germline V gene encodes CDR1 KGHDR and CDR2 SFDVKD. This CDR3 spans 13 amino acids. CDR3: CATSPGSSDEQFF. The DNA of the CDR3 is TGTGCCACCAGTCCGGGTTCGAGCGATGAGCAGTTCTTC.

V gene TRBV5-1 combines with J gene TRBJ1-1; possibly TRBD1 for D (5 bases). Germline V CDR1 and CDR2: SGHRS, YFSETQ. The V gene lost 0 bases and the J gene lost 6 bases, with 15 bases spanning the gap. The CDR3 consists of 15 residues. DNA of the CDR3: TGCGCCAGCAGCTTGGACCTGGGGGGAGTGGCTGAAGCTTTCTTT. This translates into CASSLDLGGVAEAFF.

This clonotype occurred a few times. The chain carries TRBV5-1 and TRBJ2-1; 7 nucleotides line up with TRBD1. The CDR3 spans 14 residues. V shed 4 bases and J 5 bases; nucleotides not matched to a gene: 6. The germline V gene encodes CDR1 SGHRS and CDR2 YFSETQ. This chain's CDR3 is CASSGLQGNNEQFF. For the CDR3, the DNA is TGCGCCAGCAGCGGTCTACAGGGGAACAATGAGCAGTTCTTC.

This clonotype was picked up many times. The V call is TRBV29-1, the J call TRBJ2-2; TRBD2 matches 9 bases. Germline V gives CDR1 SQVTM, CDR2 ANQGSEA. J gave up 3 bases and V 6 bases, and 5 bases lay outside the gene matches. The CDR3 covers 14 residues. The CDR3, as DNA: TGCAGCGTCAAGCGGGAGGTGGACACCGGGGAGCTGTTTTTT. This codes for CSVKREVDTGELFF.

The rearrangement uses TRBV3-1 and TRBJ2-1, with 15 bases identical to TRBD2. V lost 3 bases and J lost 7; bases outside the gene matches: 10. Germline values: CDR1 LGHDT, CDR2 YNNKEL (reference sequence). The CDR3 extends over 18 amino acids. This chain's CDR3 is CASSHRRTSGGARNEQFF. In DNA, the CDR3 is TGTGCCAGCAGCCACCGACGGACTAGCGGGGGGGCCCGAAATGAGCAGTTCTTC.

The gene calls are TRBV4-1 and TRBJ2-1, with 7 bases lining up with TRBD1. The germline gives CDR1 MGHRA, CDR2 YSYEKL. This CDR3 spans 16 amino acids. The trim removed 1 base at V and 0 bases at J, leaving 3 bases unmatched. The CDR3 DNA reads as TGCGCCAGCAGCCAAGGACAGGGAAACTCCTACAATGAGCAGTTCTTC. Its translation is CASSQGQGNSYNEQFF.

This clonotype was observed a few times. The chain has TRBV6-5 and TRBJ1-2; no reliable D call. CDR3 length: 13 amino acids. Germline CDR1 and CDR2: MNHEY and SVGAGI. Trimming removed 4 bases at V and 8 bases at J, with 14 bases between. The CDR3 sequence: CASSLESGGGYTF. CDR3 nucleotides: TGTGCCAGCAGTTTAGAATCGGGTGGGGGCTACACCTTC.